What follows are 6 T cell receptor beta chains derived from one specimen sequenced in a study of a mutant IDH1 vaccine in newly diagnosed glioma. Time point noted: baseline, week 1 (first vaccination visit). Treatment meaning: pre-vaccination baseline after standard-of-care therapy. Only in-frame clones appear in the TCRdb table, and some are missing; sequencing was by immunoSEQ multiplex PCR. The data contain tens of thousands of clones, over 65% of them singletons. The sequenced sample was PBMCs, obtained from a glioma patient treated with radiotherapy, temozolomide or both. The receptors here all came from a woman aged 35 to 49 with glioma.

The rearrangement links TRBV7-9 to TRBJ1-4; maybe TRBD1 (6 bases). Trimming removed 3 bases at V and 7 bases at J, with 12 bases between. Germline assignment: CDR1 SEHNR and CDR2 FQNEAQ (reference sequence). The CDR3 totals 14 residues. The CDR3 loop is CASSLYRVGEKLFF. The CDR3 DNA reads TGTGCCAGCAGCTTGTACAGGGTGGGTGAAAAACTGTTTTTT.

In nucleotides, the CDR3 is TGTGCCAGCAGCTTAGAGAGACTAGCGGGGTTGACAGATACGCAGTATTTT. Residues: CASSLERLAGLTDTQYF. This chain joins TRBV7-6 and TRBJ2-3; 11 bases line up with TRBD2. The ends lost 1 base at V and 3 bases at J; junction bases unmatched: 6. The germline V gene encodes CDR1 SGHVS and CDR2 FNYEAQ. This CDR3 spans 17 amino acids. The complete variable domain, with remaining parts taken from reference TRBV7-6 and TRBJ2-3, reads GAGVSQSPRYKVTKRGQDVALRCDPISGHVSLYWYRQALGQGPEFLTYFNYEAQQDKSGLPNDRFSAERPEGSISTLTIQRTEQRDSAMYRCASSLERLAGLTDTQYFGPGTRLTVL.

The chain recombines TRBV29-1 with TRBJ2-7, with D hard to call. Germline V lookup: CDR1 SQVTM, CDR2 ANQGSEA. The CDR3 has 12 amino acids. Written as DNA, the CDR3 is TGCTCCTCCTCGAGTGGCTCCTACGAGCAGTACTTC. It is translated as CSSSSGSYEQYF.

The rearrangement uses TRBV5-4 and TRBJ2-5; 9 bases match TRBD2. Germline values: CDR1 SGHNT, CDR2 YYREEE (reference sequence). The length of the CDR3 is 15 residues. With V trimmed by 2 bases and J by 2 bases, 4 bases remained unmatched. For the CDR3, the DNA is TGTGCCAGCAGCTTAACTAGCGGGTCTCAAGAGACCCAGTACTTC. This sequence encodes CASSLTSGSQETQYF.

The CDR3 nucleotides read TGCGCTTCCCTGGGTAAGGGAGCTGAAGCTTTCTTT. Encoded protein: CASLGKGAEAFF. The chain joins TRBV5-1 to TRBJ1-1; D unresolved. CDR1 and CDR2 from the germline V gene are SGHRS and YFSETQ. The CDR3 runs 12 residues.

The CDR3 sequence is CASSIDVRSYNEQFF. The CDR3 DNA follows: TGTGCCAGCAGTATAGACGTGCGCTCCTACAATGAGCAGTTCTTC. The rearrangement links TRBV28 to TRBJ2-1; no clear D gene. The V gene lost 5 bases and the J gene lost 0 bases, with 11 bases spanning the gap. Germline-derived CDR1 and CDR2 are MDHEN and SYDVKM. The CDR3 has 15 residues.